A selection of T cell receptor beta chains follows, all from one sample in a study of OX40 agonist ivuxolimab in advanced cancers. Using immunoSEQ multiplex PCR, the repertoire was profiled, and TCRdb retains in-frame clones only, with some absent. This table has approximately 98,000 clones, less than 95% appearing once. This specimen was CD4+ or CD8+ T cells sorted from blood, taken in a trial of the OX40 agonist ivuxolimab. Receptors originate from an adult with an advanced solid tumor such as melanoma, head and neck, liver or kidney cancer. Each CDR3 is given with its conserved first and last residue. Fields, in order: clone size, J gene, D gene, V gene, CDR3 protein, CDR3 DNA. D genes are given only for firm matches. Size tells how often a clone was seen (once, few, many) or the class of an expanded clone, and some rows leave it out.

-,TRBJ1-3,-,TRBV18,CASSVVESGRTSGNTIYF,TGTGCCAGCTCAGTGGTCGAATCCGGGCGAACCTCTGGAAACACCATATATTTT
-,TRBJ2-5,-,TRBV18,CASSLGLGQETQYF,TGTGCCAGCTCACTCGGACTGGGCCAAGAGACCCAGTACTTC
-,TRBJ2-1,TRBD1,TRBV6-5,CASRSQGQEQFF,TGTGCCAGCAGGTCACAGGGGCAGGAGCAGTTCTTC
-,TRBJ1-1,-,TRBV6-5,CASSSVPEAFF,TGTGCCAGCAGTAGCGTCCCTGAAGCTTTCTTT
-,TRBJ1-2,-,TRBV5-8,CASSLLSGNYGYTF,TGTGCCAGCAGCTTGTTGTCAGGGAACTATGGCTACACCTTC
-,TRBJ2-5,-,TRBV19,CASSMGGGAQETQYF,TGTGCCAGTAGTATGGGGGGAGGTGCTCAAGAGACCCAGTACTTC
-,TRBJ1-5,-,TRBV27,CASLPGAQSNQPQHF,TGTGCCAGCCTCCCAGGGGCCCAAAGCAATCAGCCCCAGCATTTT
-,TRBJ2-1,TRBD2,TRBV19,CASRPRSAGRYNEQFF,TGTGCCAGTAGACCCCGTTCCGCCGGGAGGTACAATGAGCAGTTCTTC
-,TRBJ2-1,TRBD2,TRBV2,CASQTSGRLNEQFF,TGTGCCAGCCAGACTAGCGGGAGACTAAATGAGCAGTTCTTC
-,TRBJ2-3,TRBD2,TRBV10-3,CAISDTSGGADTQYF,TGTGCCATCAGTGACACTAGCGGGGGGGCAGATACGCAGTATTTT
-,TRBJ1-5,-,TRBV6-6,CASSPNSLRNQPQHF,TGTGCCAGCAGCCCCAACAGCCTGAGGAATCAGCCCCAGCATTTT
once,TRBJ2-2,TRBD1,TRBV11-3,CASGGQDTGELFF,TGTGCCAGCGGGGGACAGGACACCGGGGAGCTGTTTTTT
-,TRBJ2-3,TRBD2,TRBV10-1,CASSESGTTHDTQYF,TGCGCCAGCAGTGAGTCGGGGACTACCCACGATACGCAGTATTTT
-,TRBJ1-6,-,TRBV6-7,CARQNSPLHF,TGTGCCAGACAGAATTCACCCCTCCACTTT
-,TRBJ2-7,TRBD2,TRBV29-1,CSVWRGRDDEQYF,TGCAGCGTTTGGCGGGGGAGGGACGACGAGCAGTACTTC
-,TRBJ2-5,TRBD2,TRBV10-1,CASSEGLAGTQETQYF,TGCGCCAGCAGTGAGGGACTAGCGGGGACCCAAGAGACCCAGTACTTC
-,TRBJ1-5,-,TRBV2,CASSAGNQPQHF,TGTGCCAGCAGTGCTGGGAACCAGCCCCAGCATTTT
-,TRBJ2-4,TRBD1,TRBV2,CASTPGQDKNIQYF,TGTGCCAGCACCCCGGGACAGGATAAAAACATTCAGTACTTC
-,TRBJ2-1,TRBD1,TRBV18,CASSPLDRADEQFF,TGTGCCAGCTCACCACTAGACAGGGCCGATGAGCAGTTCTTC
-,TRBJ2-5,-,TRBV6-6,CASKSGETQYF,TGTGCCAGCAAAAGTGGAGAGACCCAGTACTTC
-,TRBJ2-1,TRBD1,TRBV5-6,CASSPAGTDRNEQFF,TGTGCCAGCAGCCCCGCCGGGACAGACAGAAATGAGCAGTTCTTC
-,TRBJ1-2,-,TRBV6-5,CASSQQTAYGYTF,TGTGCCAGCAGCCAACAGACGGCGTATGGCTACACCTTC
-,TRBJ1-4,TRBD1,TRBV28,CASTSGGQGANEKLFF,TGTGCCAGCACCAGTGGGGGACAGGGCGCTAATGAAAAACTGTTTTTT
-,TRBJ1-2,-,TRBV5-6,CASSRYRNYGYTF,TGTGCCAGCAGCCGTTACAGGAACTATGGCTACACCTTC
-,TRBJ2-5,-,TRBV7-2,CASSRDPREETQYF,TGTGCCAGCAGCCGGGACCCAAGGGAAGAGACCCAGTACTTC
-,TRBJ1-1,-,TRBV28,CASSLMGAEAFF,TGTGCCAGCAGTTTAATGGGGGCTGAAGCTTTCTTT
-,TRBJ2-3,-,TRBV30,CAWSVQLGTDTQYF,TGTGCCTGGAGTGTACAGTTGGGCACAGATACGCAGTATTTT
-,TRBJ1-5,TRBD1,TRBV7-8,CASSLGTGGHQPQHF,TGTGCCAGCAGCTTAGGGACAGGAGGGCATCAGCCCCAGCATTTT
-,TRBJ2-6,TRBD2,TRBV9,CASSVASSGGKEANVLTF,TGTGCCAGCAGCGTAGCGAGTAGCGGGGGGAAGGAGGCCAACGTCCTGACTTTC
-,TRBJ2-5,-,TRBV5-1,CASSLGDTATQYF,TGCGCCAGCAGCTTGGGGGACACCGCGACCCAGTACTTC
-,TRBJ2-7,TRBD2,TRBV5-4,CASSWREGPNSYEQYF,TGTGCCAGCAGTTGGAGGGAGGGGCCTAACTCCTACGAGCAGTACTTC
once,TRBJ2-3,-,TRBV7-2,CASSFSGVSRISDTQYF,TGTGCCAGCAGCTTCTCGGGTGTGTCGAGGATTTCAGATACGCAGTATTTT
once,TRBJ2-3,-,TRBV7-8,CASNDRGAGMDTQYF,TGTGCCAGCAACGACCGGGGGGCGGGAATGGATACGCAGTATTTT
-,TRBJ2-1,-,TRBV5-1,CASGAGAVYNEQFF,TGCGCCAGTGGGGCGGGGGCCGTTTACAATGAGCAGTTCTTC
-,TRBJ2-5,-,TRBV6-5,CASSYPHRAPGETQYF,TGTGCCAGCAGTTACCCACACCGGGCCCCGGGAGAGACCCAGTACTTC
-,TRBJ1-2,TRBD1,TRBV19,CASSSRTGLNYGYTF,TGTGCCAGTAGTTCTCGGACAGGACTTAACTATGGCTACACCTTC
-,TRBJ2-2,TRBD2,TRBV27,CASINSAGGGELFF,TGTGCCAGCATCAATTCAGCGGGGGGTGGGGAGCTGTTTTTT
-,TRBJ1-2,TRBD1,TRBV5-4,CASSLQGAQANGYTF,TGTGCCAGCAGCTTACAGGGGGCGCAAGCAAATGGCTACACCTTC
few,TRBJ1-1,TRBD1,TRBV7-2,CASSSRDRERAFF,TGTGCCAGCAGCTCTCGGGACAGGGAACGAGCTTTCTTT
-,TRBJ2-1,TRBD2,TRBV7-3,CASSLAGGLPVDEQFF,TGTGCCAGCTCCCTAGCGGGAGGTCTGCCCGTCGATGAGCAGTTCTTC
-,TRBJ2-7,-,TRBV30,CAWRTVDYEQYF,TGTGCCTGGAGGACGGTGGACTACGAGCAGTACTTC
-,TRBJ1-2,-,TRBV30,CAWSSSRSYTF,TGTGCCTGGAGTAGCAGTAGGAGCTACACCTTC
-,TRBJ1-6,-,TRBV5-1,CASSLDALSGSPLHF,TGCGCCAGCAGCTTGGACGCCCTATCGGGTTCACCCCTCCACTTT
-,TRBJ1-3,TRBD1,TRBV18,CASSPSTGTAGNTIYF,TGTGCCAGCTCACCCAGCACCGGGACAGCTGGAAACACCATATATTTT
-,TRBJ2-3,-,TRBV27,CASSAVLVSTDTQYF,TGTGCCAGCAGTGCAGTGCTAGTAAGCACAGATACGCAGTATTTT
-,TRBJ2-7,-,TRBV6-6,CASSFGPQYF,TGTGCCAGCAGTTTCGGACCACAGTACTTC
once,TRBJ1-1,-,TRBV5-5,CASSQIGTEAFF,TGTGCCAGCAGCCAGATAGGGACTGAAGCTTTCTTT
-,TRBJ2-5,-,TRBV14,CASSQDMQETQYF,TGTGCCAGCAGCCAAGATATGCAGGAGACCCAGTACTTC
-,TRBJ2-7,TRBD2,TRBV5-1,CASSPGTSGTYYEQYF,TGCGCCAGCAGCCCCGGGACTAGCGGCACTTACTACGAGCAGTACTTC